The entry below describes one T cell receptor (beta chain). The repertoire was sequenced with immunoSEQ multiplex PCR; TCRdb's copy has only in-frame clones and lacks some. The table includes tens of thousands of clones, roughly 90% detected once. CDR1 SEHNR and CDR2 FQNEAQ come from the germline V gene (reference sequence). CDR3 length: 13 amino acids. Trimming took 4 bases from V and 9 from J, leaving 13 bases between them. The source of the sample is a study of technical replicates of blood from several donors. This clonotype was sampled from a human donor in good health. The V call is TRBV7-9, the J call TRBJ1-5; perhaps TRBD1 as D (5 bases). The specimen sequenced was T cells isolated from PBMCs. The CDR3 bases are TGTGCCAGCAGCTCAGGGACGGGACTGCCCCAGCATTTT. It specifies CASSSGTGLPQHF.